This T cell receptor (beta chain) appears in the sequencing data of a study of T cells after yellow fever vaccination (dated by TCRdb to between 2018 and 2021). In terms of the full investigation: Libraries from fractions with low cell numbers were prepared with the SMART-Seq v4 Ultra Low Input RNA kit. To follow T-cell clones before and after both primary and booster YFV17D yellow fever vaccination, bulk TCR alpha and beta repertoires underwent longitudinal sequencing. Blood was collected at multiple timepoints before and after primary and secondary immunization, and bulk PBMC replicates and cell subsets were isolated. Two healthy male donors, one aged 18 to 30 and one aged 30 to 40 years, were included in the cohort.

The sequencing machine was an Illumina NovaSeq 6000. TCR cDNA was made using 5'RACE template switching, a step that added a universal primer site and unique molecular identifiers. Priming for cDNA synthesis came from both the TCR alpha and TCR beta constant segments. Library amplification used two PCR steps, and the second PCR step added sample barcodes and sequencing adapters. Sequencing of libraries was done on Illumina HiSeq 2500 (2x100 bp) or NovaSeq (2x150 bp). As for how the authors treated the data: Demultiplexing of reads and collapsing into UMI consensus sequences were performed with MIGEC, and V(D)J alignment was carried out with MiXCR. Clonotypes responding to the vaccine were identified with edgeR on replicate PBMC samples, with the criteria of FDR below 0.01 and a log2 fold change above 5 up to day 15. Bulk clonotypes were assigned CD4 or CD8 identity according to which sequenced CD4 or CD8 repertoire held them at higher abundance. TCRdb reanalyzed the raw reads on its own, using fastp at Q25 for trimming and MiXCR for clone calling, and kept in-frame beta chains. Rows merge per CDR3 protein into single entries with the most common DNA and genes. Clone size and V and J calls follow TCRdb, not the original study. The sample table shows about 320,000 distinct CDR3 sequences, and under 15% are seen once. Together, the top ten hold more than 3% of the sample.

The label giving this sample's treatment or condition can be read as: live attenuated yellow fever vaccine strain. PBMCs were isolated from peripheral blood using a standard Ficoll-Paque protocol. Dynabeads CD4 and CD8 positive selection kits were used to isolate CD4 and CD8 T-cell fractions. TriZol was used to extract RNA from bulk PBMCs, from CD4 and CD8 fractions, and from dextramer-positive and dextramer-negative fractions. The paper as a whole reports these results and caveats: A small fraction of clonotypes showed up in both the CD4 and CD8 compartments, probably as a result of convergent recombination. Most clones expanded after primary vaccination (approximately 96% of CD4 and roughly 91% of CD8) were re-detected after the booster, suggesting that broad memory maintenance occurred. Because abundant contaminating clonotypes from the bulk population could be contained in FACS-sorted repertoires, computational filtering was required. Compared with the primary T-cell response, the secondary T-cell response was weaker but faster, peaking on day 5 rather than day 15. Because the study included only two donors, the extent to which the findings can be generalized is limited.

This clonotype was counted a few times. Its cognate antigen has yet to be identified. Per-nucleotide qualities are absent, and no much larger clonotype sits a single base away. Compared with germline, V lacks 2 bases and J lacks 3 bases; bases without a gene match: 10. From a lookup of the germline V gene (reference sequence), CDR1 and CDR2 are SGHNT and YYREEE. The CDR3 runs 18 residues from the cysteine to the phenylalanine. Left in the record is the CDR3 DNA by itself, 54 bases read in frame from the first base. Specimen: CD4+ T cells sorted from PBMCs, collected 15 days after the yellow fever booster vaccination. The chain is made from TRBV5-4 and TRBJ2-1, with 11 bases in between that match TRBD2. The receptor's source is a young man who received the YFV17D yellow fever vaccine. Read as DNA, the sequence is TGTGCCAGCAGCTTCCCCAAAACTAGCGGGGGAGTCTACAATGAGCAGTTCTTC. Translation gives CASSFPKTSGGVYNEQFF.